This T cell receptor (beta chain) emerged from a study of blood T cell repertoires in COVID-19 (dated by TCRdb to 2019 to 2021). Regarding the complete study: Collaborator samples came from the United States, Italy and Spain and covered acute and convalescent phases of COVID-19. The material from the prospective study consisted of cDNA or gDNA derived from T cells, B-cell-depleted T cells, or PBMCs. The dataset comprised deeply sampled blood TCRbeta repertoires from subjects exposed to, actively infected with, or recovered from COVID-19. The repertoires were released in a freely available public database intended as a resource for research on the immune response to SARS-CoV-2. The samples were drawn from the first 160 participants of the ongoing ImmuneRACE study and from roughly 1,300 subjects provided by 6 global collaborators. Nearly every sample came with metadata listing a de-identified subject ID, COVID-19 status, age in years and sex. Where available, HLA class I and class II types were taken from metadata supplied by the sample provider and were not determined by assay-based typing. Beyond this particular receptor, the publication reports: How much clinical and demographic metadata was included differed by source and by participant, and the metadata was provided uncurated.

Comment on this clone: The antigen this receptor binds is unknown. No clone much larger than this one lies a single base away; base qualities are absent.

Trimming removed 0 bases from V and 9 bases from J, leaving 13 bases between the germline ends. CDR1 is given as SGHRS and CDR2 as YFSETQ, both from the germline V gene. From cysteine to phenylalanine, the CDR3 is 14 amino acids long. Of all the DNA, just the CDR3 is kept, 42 bases in frame from base 1. The immunoSEQ Assay, a bias-controlled multiplex PCR, was used to amplify TCRbeta CDR3 regions from genomic DNA. The study's processing was this. The number of nucleated cells in each sample was estimated by amplification of reference gene primers within the assay. To quantify the absolute abundance of each unique TCRbeta CDR3 rearrangement, sequence reads were collapsed and filtered. For each sample, productive Simpson clonality was calculated as the square root of Simpson's diversity index across productive rearrangements. This immuneACCESS table, as held by TCRdb, lists in-frame sequences with V and J called but not all clones. Of the missing ones, under half trace to an unresolved V gene in checked studies; the others have no known cause. The DNA gave D and trimming, while V, J and clone size come from that table. In all, the sample holds a few hundred thousand clones, and approximately 80% of those were seen once. The biggest ten clones account for 9.5% to 15% of the sample.

Collaborating institutions collected whole blood in K2EDTA tubes following their own protocols. Collaborator samples were shipped for TCRbeta analysis as frozen whole blood, isolated PBMCs, or DNA extracted from either sample type. Sequencing input: peripheral blood. The TCR sequence derives from a human donor in a cohort sampled during active COVID-19. This sequence uses TRBV5-1 and TRBJ2-1; the D gene is perhaps TRBD1, on 6 matching bases. The CDR3 reads CASSLAGRGIEQFF. The DNA reads TGCGCCAGCAGCTTGGCGGGCAGGGGAATTGAGCAGTTCTTC.